The 2 T cell receptor beta chains given below trace back to one sample, sequenced in a study of blood T cell repertoires in COVID-19 (dated by TCRdb to 2018 to 2021). The library relied on the immunoSEQ multiplex PCR assay. Entries here come from immuneACCESS through TCRdb and include only in-frame sequences with V and J called. Some clones fail to appear in such tables; in the studies checked, an unresolved V gene covers under half of the shortfall, and the cause of the remainder is unknown. The sample table shows over 110,000 clones, and around 82% are seen once. 4.5% to 7% of the sample lies in the top ten. Sequenced sample: PBMCs or T cells enriched from blood (not recorded which). The source is a middle-aged man with acute COVID-19.

V gene TRBV7-6 combines with J gene TRBJ2-7; tentative D call: TRBD1 (6 bases). This CDR3 contains 15 residues. V was pared by 5 bases and J by 3 bases, with 17 bases between. The germline gives CDR1 SGHVS, CDR2 FNYEAQ. CDR3 sequence: CASSPLGDKIYEQYF. Written as DNA, the CDR3 is TGTGCCAGCAGCCCCCTGGGGGACAAGATCTACGAGCAGTACTTC.

As concerns this clone: At one boundary the junction diverges from the germline segment, which might be a read error. The rearrangement uses TRBV29-1 and TRBJ2-5; 8 nucleotides align to TRBD1. Germline V lookup: CDR1 SQVTM, CDR2 ANQGSEA. The CDR3 is made up of 14 amino acids. CDR3 residues: CSVSTGTGQGTQYF. The CDR3 nucleotides read TGCAGCGTTTCAACCGGGACAGGCCAAGGGACCCAGTACTTC.